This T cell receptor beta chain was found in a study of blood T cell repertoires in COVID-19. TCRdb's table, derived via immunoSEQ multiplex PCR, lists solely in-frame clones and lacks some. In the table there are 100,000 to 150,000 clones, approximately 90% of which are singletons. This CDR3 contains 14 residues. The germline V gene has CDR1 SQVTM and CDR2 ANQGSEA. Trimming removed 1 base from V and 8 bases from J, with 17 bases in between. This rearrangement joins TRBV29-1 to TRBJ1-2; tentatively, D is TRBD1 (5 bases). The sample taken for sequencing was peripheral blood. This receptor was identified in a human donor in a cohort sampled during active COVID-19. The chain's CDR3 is CSVEGREDPRGYTF. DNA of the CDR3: TGCAGCGTTGAAGGCAGGGAAGATCCGCGAGGCTACACCTTC.